This T cell receptor (beta chain) is from a study of vaccination and CD4 T cells after COVID-19. Study summary: At a median around 100 days (range 35 to 161) after diagnosis, post-COVID samples were drawn. Following dose two, a median around 69 days (range 14 to 241) passed before post-vaccine samples were taken.

A few counts support this clonotype. Antigen: not known. Treatment here: approximately 10-day PBMC culture with coronavirus spike peptide pools or control peptides (ViraFEST assay). Spanning March to December 2020, the positive PCR dates came before US Alpha, Beta and Delta variants. Cultures of PBMCs, two million per well, were set up with roughly 10 IU/ml IL-2 and roughly 10 ug/ml peptide pools. The CDR3 is made up of 13 amino acids. Germline V CDR1 and CDR2: DFQATT, SNEGSKA (reference sequence). Losses at the gene ends were 6 bases for V and 4 bases for J; bases not matched to a gene: 8. The assay that was used to sequence DNA from cultured CD4+ T cells was the Oncomine TCR Beta short-read assay. TCRdb passed the PCR reads through MiXCR, listing each CDR3 protein once. The sample carries about 12,000 distinct CDR3 sequences, around three fifths recorded once.

Source material: CD4+ T cells from blood, cultured in vitro. The sequence was obtained from a human donor who had recovered from COVID-19. The rearrangement links TRBV20-1 to TRBJ2-5, with 7 bases lining up with TRBD2. The CDR3: CSAPSQRGETQYF. CDR3 nucleotide sequence: TGCAGTGCCCCCTCTCAGCGGGGAGAGACCCAGTACTTC.